A selection of T cell receptor beta chains follows, all from one sample in a study of OX40 agonist ivuxolimab in advanced cancers. Using immunoSEQ multiplex PCR, the repertoire was profiled, and TCRdb retains in-frame clones only, with some absent. The sample includes just under 60,000 clones, about 90% of them seen just once. The source was CD4+ or CD8+ T cells sorted from blood, collected in a trial of the OX40 agonist ivuxolimab. The source of these receptors is an adult with an advanced solid tumor such as melanoma, head and neck, liver or kidney cancer. The CDR3 runs from the conserved cysteine through the conserved F or W. A D gene is named only where the DNA matches it firmly. Size tells how often a clone was seen (once, few, many) or the class of an expanded clone, and some rows leave it out.

TRBV4-1	NA	TRBJ2-1	TRBD2	CASSHLTIAGPGREQFF	TGCGCCAGCAGCCACCTCACAATAGCGGGCCCAGGGCGTGAGCAGTTCTTC
TRBV2	NA	TRBJ2-7	NA	CASSDTSGYEQYF	TGTGCCAGCAGTGACACCTCGGGCTACGAGCAGTACTTC
TRBV6-6	NA	TRBJ1-3	NA	CASRFTWQSGNTIYF	TGTGCCAGCAGATTTACGTGGCAGTCTGGAAACACCATATATTTT
TRBV28	once	TRBJ1-5	NA	CASTLSGNGNQPQHF	TGTGCCAGCACTTTATCCGGGAACGGCAATCAGCCCCAGCATTTT
TRBV6-4	few	TRBJ2-2	NA	CASSDGNTGELFF	TGTGCCAGCAGTGACGGGAACACCGGGGAGCTGTTTTTT
TRBV9	few	TRBJ2-3	TRBD2	CASSVGREGDTQYF	TGTGCCAGCAGCGTAGGTCGGGAGGGAGATACGCAGTATTTT
TRBV10-2	NA	TRBJ2-7	NA	CASSESLSAGNSYEQYF	TGCGCCAGCAGTGAGTCGCTCTCGGCGGGGAACTCCTACGAGCAGTACTTC
TRBV28	NA	TRBJ2-1	TRBD1	CASSFRGLTYNEQFF	TGTGCCAGCAGTTTTAGGGGGCTGACCTACAATGAGCAGTTCTTC
TRBV9	NA	TRBJ1-2	NA	CASSNYFGGSTNYGYTF	TGTGCCAGCAGCAACTACTTTGGAGGATCCACTAACTATGGCTACACCTTC
TRBV7-9	NA	TRBJ2-1	NA	CASSPSSGTSPEIYNEQFF	TGTGCCAGCAGCCCGTCTTCCGGGACATCTCCCGAGATCTACAATGAGCAGTTCTTC
TRBV4-3	NA	TRBJ2-7	NA	CASSQGRAYEQYF	TGCGCCAGCAGCCAAGGGCGGGCCTACGAGCAGTACTTC
TRBV7-9	once	TRBJ2-1	TRBD2	CASSSGTSDSSYNEQFF	TGTGCCAGCAGCTCGGGGACTAGCGACAGCTCCTACAATGAGCAGTTCTTC
TRBV5-6	NA	TRBJ2-7	NA	CASSLGGTPDYEQYF	TGTGCCAGCAGCTTGGGGGGGACCCCTGACTACGAGCAGTACTTC
TRBV27	few	TRBJ2-2	TRBD2	CASTVGGSGGELFF	TGTGCCAGCACCGTGGGCGGGAGCGGCGGGGAGCTGTTTTTT
TRBV28	once	TRBJ2-7	NA	CASSSLSSSSYEQYF	TGTGCCAGCAGTTCATTAAGCTCGAGCTCCTACGAGCAGTACTTC
TRBV29-1	NA	TRBJ2-7	TRBD1	CSVEGGQGDYEQYF	TGCAGCGTTGAAGGGGGCCAGGGGGACTACGAGCAGTACTTC
TRBV27	NA	TRBJ2-7	TRBD1	CASSLSQGTPYEQYF	TGTGCCAGCAGTCTCTCACAGGGGACACCCTACGAGCAGTACTTC
TRBV6-1	NA	TRBJ1-1	TRBD1	CASSDRGQDTEAFF	TGTGCCAGCAGTGACAGGGGGCAAGACACTGAAGCTTTCTTT
TRBV27	few	TRBJ2-7	TRBD1	CASRLGPGTGPYEQYF	TGTGCCAGCAGACTAGGGCCCGGGACAGGACCCTACGAGCAGTACTTC
TRBV19	NA	TRBJ1-1	NA	CASKPTGSTEAFF	TGTGCCAGTAAGCCTACAGGGTCCACTGAAGCTTTCTTT
TRBV19	medium-sized	TRBJ1-1	NA	CASSALQGMNTEAFF	TGTGCCAGTAGCGCTCTACAGGGAATGAACACTGAAGCTTTCTTT
TRBV4-3	once	TRBJ2-7	TRBD2	CASSQQPPSGLKLYEQYF	TGCGCCAGCAGCCAACAACCCCCTAGCGGACTAAAACTCTACGAGCAGTACTTC
TRBV5-6	NA	TRBJ2-7	NA	CASSLEQGFEQYF	TGTGCCAGCAGCTTGGAACAGGGCTTCGAGCAGTACTTC
TRBV7-8	NA	TRBJ2-7	NA	CASSPTRDLYEQYF	TGTGCCAGCAGCCCCACGAGGGACCTTTACGAGCAGTACTTC
TRBV9	NA	TRBJ2-1	TRBD2	CASSVGLAQPRDEQFF	TGTGCCAGCAGCGTAGGACTAGCGCAACCCCGGGATGAGCAGTTCTTC
TRBV19	NA	TRBJ2-7	TRBD1	CATGQGYEQYF	TGTGCCACCGGACAGGGCTACGAGCAGTACTTC